A single sample is the source of the 11 T cell receptor beta chains below, sequenced in a study of T cell repertoires in cytomegalovirus infection. MiXCR, applied by TCRdb to the reads, yields one record per CDR3 protein. This sample has fewer than 900,000 distinct CDR3 sequences; almost 30% occur once, and the top ten carry under 15%. Their antigens remain unidentified. This specimen consisted of cultured CD8+ T cells from PBMCs, obtained from culture after CMV antigen stimulation. The receptors derive from a human donor in good health (CMV status not recorded). Some clones in this sample may be carry-over from other donors' samples.

This clonotype occurred a few times. This rearrangement joins TRBV10-3 to TRBJ2-7; D unresolved. This CDR3 is built from 14 residues. The V and J ends lost 0 bases and 2 bases respectively, with 8 bases between them. Germline assignment: CDR1 ENHRY and CDR2 SYGVKD. CDR3 in DNA: TGTGCCATCAGTGAGTCTGAGAGAACCTACGAGCAGTACTTC. It yields the protein CAISESERTYEQYF.

This clonotype was counted between two and nine times. The V call is TRBV9, the J call TRBJ2-7; D may be TRBD2 (6 bases). The germline V gene has CDR1 SGDLS and CDR2 YYNGEE. The CDR3 length is 13 residues. V lost 3 bases, J lost 7 bases, and 14 bases lay in between. CDR3 residues: CASSAGTAGEQYV. DNA for the CDR3: TGTGCCAGCAGCGCCGGGACGGCGGGGGAGCAGTACGTC.

This clonotype has a handful of counts. The chain combines TRBV25-1 with TRBJ2-5; no clear D gene. CDR1 MGHDK and CDR2 SYGVNS come from the germline V gene. This CDR3 is built from 12 residues. V lost 3 bases and J lost 1, with 3 bases in between. In DNA, the CDR3 is TGTGCCAGCAGTGACATCCAAGAGACCCAGTACTTC. This codes for CASSDIQETQYF.

The table lists this clonotype with a few counts. This chain's CDR3 is CASSLALGQPQHF. The CDR3 bases are TGTGCCAGCAGCTTAGCGCTGGGTCAGCCCCAGCATTTT. The J gene is TRBJ1-5, the V gene TRBV7-9; D call uncertain. CDR1 is SEHNR and CDR2 is FQNEAQ in the germline V gene (reference sequence). V gave up 0 bases and J gave up 6 bases, with 6 bases separating them. This CDR3 spans 13 amino acids.

The chain uses TRBV29-1 and TRBJ2-1, with D maybe TRBD2 (6 bases). Germline-derived CDR1 and CDR2 are SQVTM and ANQGSEA. V lost 1 base and J 2 bases, leaving 15 bases between the germline ends. The CDR3 length is 16 residues. DNA of the CDR3: TGCAGCGTTGAAGCCTTGGAGGGTATAACCTACAATGAGCAGTTCTTC. It yields the protein CSVEALEGITYNEQFF.

The chain is built from TRBV4-1 and TRBJ2-5; no firm D call. There are 17 residues in the CDR3. Germline V CDR1 and CDR2: MGHRA, YSYEKL. V lost 0 bases, J lost 2 bases, and 16 bases lay in between. The CDR3 nucleotides are TGCGCCAGCAGCCAAGATACTCAAGGAGTAACACAAGAGACCCAGTACTTC. Its translation: CASSQDTQGVTQETQYF.

As concerns this clonotype: The CDR3 does not close with the conserved phenylalanine or tryptophan, likely indicating a read error. The CDR3 here is CASSLVGGNTEAFL. The CDR3 nucleotides read TGTGCCAGCAGTTTAGTAGGGGGGAACACTGAAGCTTTCTTA. The J gene is TRBJ1-1, the V gene TRBV27; tentatively, D is TRBD1 (6 bases). CDR3 length equals 14 residues. CDR1 is MNHEY and CDR2 is SMNVEV in the germline V gene (reference sequence). V was shortened by 2 bases and J by 1 base, with 8 bases between the two germline ends.

The rearrangement links TRBV6-1 to TRBJ2-1; TRBD2 agrees at 11 bases. J lost 4 bases, V lost 6 bases, and 8 bases had no gene match. This CDR3 is 16 amino acids long. Germline-derived CDR1 and CDR2 are MNHNS and SASEGT. CDR3 residues: CASSPQGLADYNEQFF. CDR3 nucleotides: TGTGCCAGCAGCCCCCAGGGACTAGCGGATTACAATGAGCAGTTCTTC.

In this sample, this clonotype turned up a few times. The V and J genes are TRBV15 and TRBJ2-1; D remains ambiguous. V dropped 0 bases and J dropped 5 bases, with 11 bases sitting between them. The CDR3 covers 15 residues. The germline V gene has CDR1 LNHNV and CDR2 YYDKDF (reference sequence). The CDR3 region has the DNA TGTGCCACCAGCAGAGACCGCCGCTATGACAATGAGCAGTTCTTC. It codes for CATSRDRRYDNEQFF.

The chain uses TRBV11-2 and TRBJ1-1; unclear D gene. CDR3 length: 15 amino acids. Trimming removed 4 bases from V and 1 base from J, with 13 bases in between. CDR1 and CDR2 (germline): SGHAT, FQNNGV. CDR3: CASSSLGWGNTEAFF. For the CDR3, the DNA is TGTGCCAGCAGCTCCTTGGGGTGGGGGAACACTGAAGCTTTCTTT.

This clonotype has only a few counts. V is TRBV12-3 or TRBV12-4 and J is TRBJ2-3, with D possibly being TRBD1 (5 bases). Trimming cost V 10 bases and J 2 bases, with 19 bases left between them. The CDR3 is 15 residues long. CDR3 nucleotide sequence: TGTGCCATCGCGAAAGAAGGGGTGGCCACAGATACGCAGTATTTT. As protein: CAIAKEGVATDTQYF.